This TCR beta chain was captured in a study of blood T cells in healthy people across ages. Each individual donor underwent a draw of about 11 milliliters of peripheral blood. This clonotype was observed a few times. Per the germline V gene, CDR1 is DFQATT and CDR2 is SNEGSKA (reference sequence). With 5 bases removed from V and 5 bases from J, the gap between germline ends came to 15 bases. The CDR3 is 13 residues long. It was with a sample-barcoded 5' primer and a J-beta primer mix that a second PCR of roughly 7 to 12 cycles was run. One entry per CDR3 protein, called by TCRdb with MiXCR from the 5' RACE reads. The sample has hundreds of thousands of distinct CDR3 sequences, 46% seen once; the top ten hold 15% to 20%.

The source of this sequence is a man at least 80 years old in good health. Source material: blood. The chain recombines TRBV20-1 with TRBJ2-5; D possibly uses TRBD1 or TRBD2 (5 bases each). CDR3 residues: CSAGTQSWETQYF. CDR3 nucleotide sequence: TGCAGTGCTGGGACGCAAAGCTGGGAGACCCAGTACTTC.